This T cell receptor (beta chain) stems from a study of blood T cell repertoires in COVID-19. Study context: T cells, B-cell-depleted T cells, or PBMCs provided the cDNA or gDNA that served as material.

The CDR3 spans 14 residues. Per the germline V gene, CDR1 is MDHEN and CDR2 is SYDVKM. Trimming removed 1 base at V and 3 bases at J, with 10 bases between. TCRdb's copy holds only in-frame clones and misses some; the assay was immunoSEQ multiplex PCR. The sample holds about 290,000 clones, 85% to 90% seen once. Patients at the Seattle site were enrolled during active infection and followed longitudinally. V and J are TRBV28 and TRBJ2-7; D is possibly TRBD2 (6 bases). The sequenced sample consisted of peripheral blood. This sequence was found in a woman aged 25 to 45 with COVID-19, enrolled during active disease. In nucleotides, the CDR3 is TGTGCCAGCAGTTTATCTCTGGGGGGCTACGAGCAGTACTTC. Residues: CASSLSLGGYEQYF. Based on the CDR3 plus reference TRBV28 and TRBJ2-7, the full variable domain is DVKVTQSSRYLVKRTGEKVFLECVQDMDHENMFWYRQDPGLGLRLIYFSYDVKMKEKGDIPEGYSVSREKKERFSLILESASTNQTSMYLCASSLSLGGYEQYFGPGTRLTVT.